This entry lists 19 T cell receptor beta chains sequenced from one sample in a study of somatic mutations in cytotoxic T cells in rheumatoid arthritis. Sequencing was performed with immunoSEQ multiplex PCR; in TCRdb, only in-frame clones are kept and a portion is missing. The table has 9,000 to 15,000 clones, around 74% seen once. The sequenced sample consisted of CD8+ T cells sorted from blood. These receptors were collected from a woman aged 40-49 years in good health.

This clone has only a few counts. The genes are TRBV7-9 and TRBJ1-2, with TRBD1 identical over 7 bases. CDR3 size: 13 residues. Germline lookup yields CDR1 SEHNR and CDR2 FQNEAQ (reference sequence). The J segment lost 4 bases and the V segment lost 5 bases, leaving 4 bases of the junction unmatched. CDR3 bases: TGTGCCAGCAGCCCGGGACAGTCCTATGGCTACACCTTC. This sequence encodes CASSPGQSYGYTF.

The gene calls are TRBV19 and TRBJ2-4; unclear D gene. This CDR3 contains 13 residues. V was trimmed by 4 bases and J by 6 bases, leaving 10 bases between them. Per the germline V gene, CDR1 is LNHDA and CDR2 is SQIVND (reference sequence). The CDR3 coding sequence is TGTGCCAGTAGTAACATTCTTGGAAACATTCAGTACTTC. The encoded protein is CASSNILGNIQYF.

V gene TRBV5-4 combines with J gene TRBJ1-1, with 7 bases aligning to TRBD1. Germline CDR1 is SGHNT and CDR2 is YYREEE (reference sequence). J gave up 5 bases and V 5 bases, and 9 bases lay outside the gene matches. This CDR3 spans 14 amino acids. The CDR3 sequence is CASSWGAGGTEAFF. CDR3 bases: TGTGCCAGCAGTTGGGGGGCAGGGGGGACTGAAGCTTTCTTT.

The gene calls are TRBV9 and TRBJ2-3, with 8 bases fitting TRBD1. CDR3 size: 15 residues. Germline loops: CDR1 SGDLS, CDR2 YYNGEE. V gave up 3 bases and J gave up 1 base; unmatched junction bases: 4. The CDR3 nucleotides are TGTGCCAGCAGCGCAACAGGGGGAGGCACAGATACGCAGTATTTT. Translation gives CASSATGGGTDTQYF.

The rearrangement links TRBV7-8 to TRBJ1-1, with D tentatively TRBD1 (5 bases). The CDR3 totals 13 residues. V was shortened by 1 base and J by 8 bases, with 11 bases between the two germline ends. The germline gives CDR1 SGHVS, CDR2 FQNEAQ. The CDR3 sequence is CASSLGGTPEAFF. Written as DNA, the CDR3 is TGTGCCAGCAGCTTAGGCGGGACGCCAGAAGCTTTCTTT.

V and J are TRBV6-5 and TRBJ2-3; D might be TRBD2 (5 bases). The V and J ends lost 0 bases and 1 base respectively, with 8 bases between them. The CDR3 sequence is 15 residues long. Germline values: CDR1 MNHEY, CDR2 SVGAGI. This chain's CDR3 is CASSYSRGGTDTQYF. CDR3 in DNA: TGTGCCAGCAGTTACTCACGGGGAGGCACAGATACGCAGTATTTT.

In this sample, this clone turned up once. The gene calls are TRBV27 and TRBJ2-7; D is perhaps TRBD2 (6 bases). Germline V CDR1 and CDR2: MNHEY, SMNVEV (reference sequence). The CDR3 covers 13 residues. Trimming left V 2 bases short and J 5 bases short, with 10 bases between. Here the CDR3 DNA reads TGTGCCAGCAGTTTAGCGGAGGGGAACGAGCAGTACTTC. Its protein is CASSLAEGNEQYF.

This clone was detected once. The V gene is TRBV5-6, the J gene TRBJ2-7; D gene uncertain. This CDR3 has 12 residues. Germline CDR1 SGHDT, CDR2 YYEEEE. Between the trimmed V and J ends, which lost 2 bases and 4 bases, there was a span of 7 bases. CDR3 protein: CASSFLWYEQYF. In nucleotides, the CDR3 is TGTGCCAGCAGCTTCCTTTGGTACGAGCAGTACTTC.

This clone appeared a few times. This chain joins TRBV10-3 and TRBJ1-1, with unresolved D. The CDR3 is 14 amino acids. Deletions cut 0 bases from V and 1 base from J, with 6 bases between. The germline V gene encodes CDR1 ENHRY and CDR2 SYGVKD. Here the CDR3 DNA reads TGTGCCATCAGTGAGTCTCAGCGGAACACTGAAGCTTTCTTT. Residues: CAISESQRNTEAFF.

In this sample, this clone turned up a few times. The chain joins TRBV5-6 to TRBJ1-5, with D possibly being TRBD1 (6 bases). The CDR3 spans 14 residues. The V end lost 3 bases, the J end lost 3 bases, and 10 bases lay between the germline ends. Germline-derived CDR1 and CDR2 are SGHDT and YYEEEE. DNA for the CDR3: TGTGCCAGCAGCTCAGGGGTAGACAATCAGCCCCAGCATTTT. Its translation is CASSSGVDNQPQHF.

The rearrangement joins TRBV6-1 to TRBJ1-1; possible D gene TRBD1, 6 bases. V shed 5 bases and J shed 0 bases, with 13 bases lying between them. Looked up from germline, CDR1 is MNHNS and CDR2 is SASEGT. CDR3 length: 15 residues. In DNA, the CDR3 is TGTGCCAGCAGTTCTGAGGACAGTCTGAACACTGAAGCTTTCTTT. Translating gives CASSSEDSLNTEAFF.

The chain links TRBV7-9 to TRBJ2-7; 12 bases agree with TRBD2. V shed 5 bases and J 5 bases; nucleotides not matched to a gene: 7. Germline V gene sequence: CDR1 SEHNR, CDR2 FQNEAQ (reference sequence). The CDR3 runs to 15 residues. The DNA for the CDR3 is TGTGCCAGCAGCGAGACTAGCGGGAGTCGACACGAGCAGTACTTC. It specifies CASSETSGSRHEQYF. The variable domain in full, completed from reference TRBV7-9 and TRBJ2-7, reads DTGVSQNPRHKITKRGQNVTFRCDPISEHNRLYWYRQTLGQGPEFLTYFQNEAQLEKSRLLSDRFSAERPKGSFSTLEIQRTEQGDSAMYLCASSETSGSRHEQYFGPGTRLTVT.

This clone was seen only once. The J gene is TRBJ2-3, the V gene TRBV6-5; 8 bases fit TRBD2. CDR3 length: 13 amino acids. The junction had 6 bases not matched to a gene; V was cut back by 7 bases and J by 6 bases. The germline CDR1 and CDR2 sequences are MNHEY and SVGAGI. The CDR3 reads CASNYRGGDTQYF. In DNA form, the CDR3 reads TGTGCCAGCAACTACCGGGGGGGGGATACGCAGTATTTT.

The gene calls are TRBV5-5 and TRBJ1-2; 7 bases line up with TRBD1. The CDR3 is 14 residues long. The J segment lost 2 bases and the V segment lost 2 bases, leaving 3 bases of the junction unmatched. Germline CDR1 and CDR2: SGHKS and YYEKEE (reference sequence). CDR3 DNA: TGTGCCAGCAGCTTACTCAGGGGGAACTATGGCTACACCTTC. Protein: CASSLLRGNYGYTF.

The V gene is TRBV28, the J gene TRBJ1-2; D perhaps matches TRBD1 (6 bases). Germline V gene sequence: CDR1 MDHEN, CDR2 SYDVKM. The CDR3 runs 15 residues. V dropped 5 bases and J dropped 4 bases, with 17 bases sitting between them. CDR3 loop: CASSDWDKLSYGYTF. DNA for the CDR3: TGTGCCAGCAGTGACTGGGACAAACTAAGCTATGGCTACACCTTC.

The chain couples TRBV14 to TRBJ2-7; perhaps TRBD1 as D (6 bases). V lost 2 bases to trimming and J lost 2 bases, with 13 bases between them. Germline assignment: CDR1 SGHDN and CDR2 FVKESK. The CDR3 sequence is 15 residues long. CDR3 region: CASSQSRDNTYEQYF. For the CDR3, the DNA is TGTGCCAGCAGCCAATCCCGGGACAACACCTACGAGCAGTACTTC.

The chain joins TRBV5-1 to TRBJ1-4, with D uncertain. The length of the CDR3 is 15 residues. Trimming cost V 3 bases and J 6 bases, with 15 bases left between them. Germline V gene data show CDR1 as SGHRS and CDR2 as YFSETQ. The DNA of the CDR3 is TGCGCCAGCAGCTCGGGAGAGGGATCGGATGAAAAACTGTTTTTT. This encodes CASSSGEGSDEKLFF.

This clone was detected once. This chain links TRBV5-5 with TRBJ1-6, with TRBD1 identical over 8 bases. The germline V gene encodes CDR1 SGHKS and CDR2 YYEKEE (reference sequence). With V trimmed by 3 bases and J by 8 bases, 10 bases remained unmatched. CDR3 length: 16 residues. CDR3 protein: CASSSILDRADSPLHF. The DNA of the CDR3 is TGTGCCAGCAGCTCCATACTGGACAGGGCAGATTCACCCCTCCACTTT.

The chain links TRBV5-4 to TRBJ2-7, with a possible D match to TRBD1 (5 bases). The length of the CDR3 is 15 residues. V gave up 0 bases and J gave up 0 bases, with 10 bases separating them. The germline gives CDR1 SGHNT, CDR2 YYREEE (reference sequence). CDR3 residues: CASSLGEDNSYEQYF. CDR3 DNA: TGTGCCAGCAGCTTGGGCGAGGACAACTCCTACGAGCAGTACTTC. The full variable domain, with the rest looked up from reference TRBV5-4 and TRBJ2-7, is ETGVTQSPTHLIKTRGQQVTLRCSSQSGHNTVSWYQQALGQGPQFIFQYYREEENGRGNFPPRFSGLQFPNYSSELNVNALELDDSALYLCASSLGEDNSYEQYFGPGTRLTVT.